The 21 T cell receptor beta chains below come from one sample, sequenced in a study of siplizumab effects on memory and regulatory T cells. The table came from immunoSEQ multiplex PCR; TCRdb's copy has only in-frame clones and leaves some out. Among just over 60,000 clones, less than 80% were seen once, and the ten largest hold approximately 0.4%. Sequenced: memory CD4+ T cells sorted from blood. Every receptor here comes from a human donor in good health.

V gene TRBV6-5 combines with J gene TRBJ1-6, with 10 nucleotides matching TRBD1. Germline V gene sequence: CDR1 MNHEY, CDR2 SVGAGI. CDR3 length: 13 amino acids. With 7 bases clipped from V and 14 bases from J, the junction kept 8 bases outside the gene matches. CDR3 protein: CASTRQGALTLHF. The CDR3 DNA is TGTGCCAGCACCAGACAGGGGGCTTTAACCCTCCACTTT.

This chain uses TRBV4-3 with TRBJ1-4; tentatively, D is TRBD1 (5 bases). From germline, CDR1 is LGHNA and CDR2 YSLEER. V lost 0 bases and J 2 bases, leaving 10 bases between the germline ends. The CDR3 loop spans 16 amino acids. CDR3 amino acids: CASSQDYGGTNEKLFF. The CDR3 DNA is TGCGCCAGCAGCCAAGATTATGGGGGTACTAATGAAAAACTGTTTTTT.

This clone showed up just once. The chain is built from TRBV5-6 and TRBJ2-1; TRBD1 agrees at 11 bases. Germline lookup yields CDR1 SGHDT and CDR2 YYEEEE. There are 18 residues in the CDR3. Unmatched junction bases numbered 6, after V lost 1 base and J lost 0 bases. CDR3 amino acids: CASSLPGTGGFSYNEQFF. The DNA for the CDR3 is TGTGCCAGCAGCTTGCCCGGGACAGGGGGTTTCTCCTACAATGAGCAGTTCTTC.

In its sample, this clone was seen many times. The chain links TRBV11-2 to TRBJ1-5; tentatively, D is TRBD1 (6 bases). The germline V gene has CDR1 SGHAT and CDR2 FQNNGV. The V gene lost 4 bases and the J gene lost 3 bases, with 13 bases spanning the gap. The CDR3 covers 15 residues. The CDR3 DNA reads as TGTGCCAGCAGCTCCGGACAGTACCTCAATCAGCCCCAGCATTTT. As protein: CASSSGQYLNQPQHF.

The genes are TRBV7-9 and TRBJ1-1; D is perhaps TRBD1 (6 bases). Trimming shortened V by 5 bases and J by 4 bases, and 17 bases separated the two germline ends. Looked up from germline, CDR1 is SEHNR and CDR2 is FQNEAQ (reference sequence). This CDR3 has 15 amino acids. The CDR3 reads CASSPQGRISTEAFF. In DNA form, the CDR3 reads TGTGCCAGCAGCCCACAGGGACGAATTAGCACTGAAGCTTTCTTT.

The rearrangement joins TRBV6-6 to TRBJ1-6, with D possibly TRBD1 on 5 matching bases. The V end lost 4 bases, the J end lost 9 bases, and 16 bases lay between the germline ends. The CDR3 covers 15 residues. Looked up from germline, CDR1 is MNHNY and CDR2 is SVGAGI (reference sequence). CDR3 sequence: CASSSPRGGSSPLHF. The CDR3 nucleotides read TGTGCCAGCAGTTCCCCTCGGGGGGGAAGTTCACCCCTCCACTTT.

The chain couples TRBV5-1 to TRBJ2-1; 9 bases line up with TRBD2. Trimming removed 9 bases from V and 8 bases from J; junction bases left unmatched: 15. Germline V gene sequence: CDR1 SGHRS, CDR2 YFSETQ. The CDR3 runs 15 residues. The CDR3 spells CANVRREGGPHEQFF. The CDR3 bases are TGCGCCAACGTCCGGCGGGAGGGGGGGCCACATGAGCAGTTCTTC.

The chain joins TRBV4-1 to TRBJ1-2; weak D call: TRBD1 (5 bases). The CDR3 sequence is 15 residues long. Germline CDR1 is MGHRA and CDR2 is YSYEKL. Trimming took 0 bases from V and 4 from J, leaving 12 bases between them. CDR3 nucleotides: TGCGCCAGCAGCCAAGATAACCGGGGCCTCTATGGCTACACCTTC. Translation: CASSQDNRGLYGYTF.

As DNA, the CDR3 is TGTGCCAGCAGCTTACACACCCCCCGATCTGGAAACACCATATATTTT. Translated, it gives CASSLHTPRSGNTIYF. This chain links TRBV7-2 with TRBJ1-3; D not resolved. V was clipped by 2 bases and J by 1 base, with 12 bases between them. The CDR3 totals 16 residues. Germline V gene lookup returns CDR1 SGHTA and CDR2 FQGNSA.

The CDR3 reads CASSLRGGGYTF. As DNA, the CDR3 is TGTGCCAGCAGTCTCCGGGGGGGCGGCTACACCTTC. The V call is TRBV6-6, the J call TRBJ1-2; D perhaps matches TRBD1 (6 bases). Per the germline V gene, CDR1 is MNHNY and CDR2 is SVGAGI (reference sequence). The V end lost 5 bases, the J end lost 8 bases, and 12 bases lay between the germline ends. There are 12 residues in the CDR3.

This clone was counted once. V and J are TRBV7-3 and TRBJ2-2; perhaps D is TRBD1 or TRBD2 (5 bases each). The V end was cut by 2 bases, the J end by 5 bases, with 15 bases between. Germline V gene lookup returns CDR1 SGHTA and CDR2 FQGTGA. This CDR3 has 16 amino acids. CDR3 sequence reads: CASSLFPGSGTGELFF. The DNA of the CDR3 is TGTGCCAGCAGCTTATTCCCAGGGTCGGGGACCGGGGAGCTGTTTTTT.

The CDR3 loop is CASNSLGGPYEQYF. Written as DNA, the CDR3 is TGTGCCAGCAATAGCCTCGGGGGACCCTACGAGCAGTACTTC. The chain recombines TRBV28 with TRBJ2-7; weak D call: TRBD2 (6 bases). Germline V gene lookup returns CDR1 MDHEN and CDR2 SYDVKM. This CDR3 spans 14 amino acids. V shed 7 bases and J shed 2 bases, with 15 bases lying between them.

J is TRBJ1-2 and V is TRBV2; 8 bases map to TRBD1. CDR3 size: 13 residues. Unmatched junction bases numbered 5, after V lost 9 bases and J lost 2 bases. CDR1 and CDR2 from the germline V gene are SNHLY and FYNNEI. The DNA of the CDR3 is TGTGCCAGGGACAGGGACCCCAACTATGGCTACACCTTC. As protein: CARDRDPNYGYTF.

This rearrangement joins TRBV27 to TRBJ2-7, with TRBD2 matching over 7 bases. CDR1 and CDR2 from the germline V gene are MNHEY and SMNVEV (reference sequence). The CDR3 loop spans 15 amino acids. V lost 5 bases to trimming and J lost 2 bases; unmatched junction nucleotides: 9. The CDR3 bases are TGTGCCAGCAGTCGGAGGGGACTAACCACCTACGAGCAGTACTTC. It specifies CASSRRGLTTYEQYF.

This sequence joins TRBV5-1 and TRBJ1-2; D is perhaps TRBD1 (6 bases). This CDR3 contains 13 residues. Germline V gene sequence: CDR1 SGHRS, CDR2 YFSETQ. The V end lost 4 bases, the J end lost 1 base, and 8 bases lay between the germline ends. CDR3 protein: CASSPDSNYGYTF. The CDR3 nucleotides read TGCGCCAGCAGCCCGGACAGTAACTATGGCTACACCTTC.

This chain uses TRBV21-1 with TRBJ2-3. TRBV21-1 is shown as a pseudogene. There are 16 residues in the CDR3. The CDR3 sequence is CASTPLDQATPDTQYF. DNA of the CDR3: TGTGCCAGCACCCCGTTGGACCAGGCCACTCCAGATACGCAGTATTTT.

The rearrangement uses TRBV10-3 and TRBJ1-6, with TRBD1 identical over 7 bases. Trimming cost V 6 bases and J 7 bases; bases outside gene matches: 6. The CDR3 consists of 14 residues. Germline V gene sequence: CDR1 ENHRY, CDR2 SYGVKD. The chain's CDR3 is CAISLDRSNSPLHF. As DNA, the CDR3 is TGTGCCATCAGCCTGGACAGGTCAAATTCACCCCTCCACTTT.

This clone was observed a single time. V usage is TRBV7-3 and J usage is TRBJ2-2, with 8 bases matching TRBD2. Germline values: CDR1 SGHTA, CDR2 FQGTGA. The length of the CDR3 is 16 residues. V lost 2 bases and J lost 1; bases outside the gene matches: 3. CDR3 in DNA: TGTGCCAGCAGCTTAGGTCTAGCGGGGAACACCGGGGAGCTGTTTTTT. It yields the protein CASSLGLAGNTGELFF. Filled out from reference TRBV7-3 and TRBJ2-2, the complete variable domain reads GAGVSQTPSNKVTEKGKYVELRCDPISGHTALYWYRQSLGQGPEFLIYFQGTGAADDSGLPNDRFFAVRPEGSVSTLKIQRTERGDSAVYLCASSLGLAGNTGELFFGEGSRLTVL.

This clone occurred once. This sequence joins TRBV10-3 and TRBJ2-3; D not resolved. CDR3 size: 14 residues. In germline, CDR1 is ENHRY, CDR2 SYGVKD. V shed 3 bases and J shed 0 bases, with 7 bases lying between them. DNA for the CDR3: TGTGCCATCAGTGATTCAGCCAGCACAGATACGCAGTATTTT. This sequence encodes CAISDSASTDTQYF.

This clone was detected a few times. The chain employs TRBV7-8 and TRBJ2-3, with unresolved D. In germline, CDR1 is SGHVS, CDR2 FQNEAQ. This CDR3 is 16 amino acids long. The V end was cut by 1 base, the J end by 2 bases, with 13 bases between. The CDR3 spells CASSLGSQAVTDTQYF. The CDR3 nucleotides read TGTGCCAGCAGCTTAGGGTCCCAGGCGGTCACAGATACGCAGTATTTT. The full variable domain, with the rest looked up from reference TRBV7-8 and TRBJ2-3, is GAGVSQSPRYKVAKRGQDVALRCDPISGHVSLFWYQQALGQGPEFLTYFQNEAQLDKSGLPSDRFFAERPEGSVSTLKIQRTQQEDSAVYLCASSLGSQAVTDTQYFGPGTRLTVL.

V usage is TRBV29-1 and J usage is TRBJ2-3; unclear D gene. V was pared by 4 bases and J by 4 bases, with 9 bases between. Per germline, CDR1 SQVTM and CDR2 ANQGSEA. The CDR3 has 12 amino acids. CDR3 nucleotides: TGCAGCGTTGCCGAAGGCCCAGATACGCAGTATTTT. This gives the protein CSVAEGPDTQYF.